Following are 32 T cell receptor beta chains from one sample sequenced in a study of blood T cells in healthy people across ages. Through a sample-barcoded 5' primer and a J-beta primer mix, a second PCR was run for roughly 6 to 11 cycles. Using its own MiXCR run on the 5' RACE reads, TCRdb lists one record per CDR3 protein. The sample consists of 1.5 million to 2 million distinct CDR3 sequences, under 30% of them appearing once. Material: blood. The receptors stem from a woman under 40 in good health.

This rearrangement joins TRBV30 to TRBJ1-5, with D unresolved. Trimming took off 0 bases at V and 7 bases at J, with 7 bases between the two ends. The CDR3 is 12 amino acids. Germline V lookup: CDR1 GTSNPN, CDR2 SVGIG (reference sequence). CDR3 sequence: CAWSVNLQPQHF. In nucleotides, the CDR3 is TGTGCCTGGAGTGTAAACTTACAGCCCCAGCATTTT.

This clonotype was counted between two and nine times. This sequence is one base from a far larger clone and is likely a read error. This chain connects TRBV11-2 to TRBJ2-7, with 9 bases identical to TRBD1. Germline V lookup: CDR1 SGHAT, CDR2 FQNNGV. The CDR3 spans 13 residues. V shed 7 bases and J 3 bases; nucleotides not matched to a gene: 4. The CDR3 sequence: CASTPDRGYEQYF. CDR3 nucleotide sequence: TGTGCCAGCACCCCGGACAGGGGCTACGAGCAGTACTTC.

This clonotype has a count of ten or more. The chain has TRBV2 and TRBJ2-4; no clear D. This CDR3 is 13 amino acids long. The V gene lost 4 bases and the J gene lost 2 bases, with 6 bases spanning the gap. CDR1 is SNHLY and CDR2 is FYNNEI in the germline V gene. Here the CDR3 DNA reads TGTGCCAGCAGTGCGATATCCAAAAACATTCAGTACTTC. It yields the protein CASSAISKNIQYF.

This clonotype was detected only once. The V call is TRBV28, the J call TRBJ2-2, with D possibly TRBD1 on 6 matching bases. Trimming took off 2 bases at V and 9 bases at J, with 19 bases between the two ends. The CDR3 sequence is 16 residues long. The germline CDR1 and CDR2 sequences are MDHEN and SYDVKM. In DNA form, the CDR3 reads TGTGCCAGCAGTTTACAACCCGTAACAGGGCGTAGGGAGCTGTTTTTT. Translating gives CASSLQPVTGRRELFF.

The table lists this clonotype with many counts. The rearrangement uses TRBV28 and TRBJ2-7, with D tentatively TRBD2 (6 bases). Germline assignment: CDR1 MDHEN and CDR2 SYDVKM. Trimming removed 7 bases at V and 2 bases at J, with 15 bases between. The CDR3 contains 14 residues. The CDR3 DNA reads TGTGCCAGCACGGGCGCCTCGGGAGCCTACGAGCAGTACTTC. Translated: CASTGASGAYEQYF.

This sequence joins TRBV11-3 and TRBJ2-3, with 7 bases fitting TRBD1. J lost 3 bases, V lost 5 bases, and 8 bases had no gene match. The CDR3 contains 15 residues. CDR1 SGHNT and CDR2 YENEEA come from the germline V gene. The chain's CDR3 is CASSRATGWTDTQYF. Here the CDR3 DNA reads TGTGCCAGCAGCCGAGCGACAGGGTGGACAGATACGCAGTATTTT.

This clonotype was counted many times. The rearrangement links TRBV27 to TRBJ2-7; TRBD1 might be the D (5 bases). This CDR3 contains 15 residues. Trimming left V 5 bases short and J 2 bases short, with 16 bases between. The germline gives CDR1 MNHEY, CDR2 SMNVEV (reference sequence). CDR3 in amino acids: CASSARGQHAYEQYF. CDR3 coding DNA: TGTGCCAGCAGTGCTAGGGGCCAGCATGCCTACGAGCAGTACTTC.

The rearrangement joins TRBV7-2 to TRBJ2-7; D uncertain. V dropped 5 bases and J dropped 6 bases, with 11 bases sitting between them. CDR1 SGHTA and CDR2 FQGNSA come from the germline V gene. The CDR3 covers 12 residues. CDR3 DNA: TGTGCCAGCAGCGTCACGAGAGTCGAGCAGTACTTC. Translation: CASSVTRVEQYF.

The sample holds a few counts of this clonotype. This chain connects TRBV4-1 to TRBJ2-4; D possibly corresponds to TRBD1 (5 bases). The J call may be wrong; the DNA end is better matched by TRBJ2-7. The germline V gene encodes CDR1 MGHRA and CDR2 YSYEKL. This CDR3 has 14 amino acids. The CDR3 here is CASSQNPSTDEQYF. For the CDR3, the DNA is TGCGCCAGCAGCCAAAACCCCTCGACAGACGAGCAGTACTTC.

This clonotype appeared a few times. V is TRBV21-1 and J is TRBJ2-1; TRBD2 was called by the table and not checked on the DNA. TRBV21-1 is annotated as a pseudogene. The CDR3 has 16 amino acids. The CDR3 is CASSNSTPAGNNEQFF. Written as DNA, the CDR3 is TGTGCCAGCAGCAACTCGACGCCGGCGGGCAACAATGAGCAGTTCTTC.

This clonotype was seen a handful of times. The J gene is TRBJ1-2, the V gene TRBV12-3 or TRBV12-4; TRBD1 matches 7 bases. Losses at the gene ends were 10 bases for V and 0 bases for J; bases not matched to a gene: 14. This CDR3 is 16 amino acids long. The CDR3 sequence is CANSITWDSSNYGYTF. CDR3 nucleotide sequence: TGTGCCAACAGCATCACCTGGGACAGCTCTAACTATGGCTACACCTTC.

This clonotype was observed a handful of times. The gene calls are TRBV27 and TRBJ1-5; D gene unclear. Trimming left V 8 bases short and J 3 bases short, with 14 bases between. CDR1 and CDR2 from the germline V gene are MNHEY and SMNVEV (reference sequence). The CDR3 consists of 14 residues. The CDR3 protein is CASGVGGSNQPQHF. The CDR3 DNA sequence: TGTGCCAGCGGGGTTGGCGGGTCCAATCAGCCCCAGCATTTT.

This clonotype has ten or more counts. The chain links TRBV29-1 to TRBJ2-1; either TRBD1 or TRBD2 may fit D (5 bases each). Trimming removed 5 bases from V and 6 bases from J, with 14 bases in between. This CDR3 has 13 amino acids. Germline V gene lookup returns CDR1 SQVTM and CDR2 ANQGSEA. As DNA, the CDR3 is TGCAGCGTTACTGGGGGTAGGGCCAATGAGCAGTTCTTC. Its protein is CSVTGGRANEQFF.

Remarks on this clonotype: A much more abundant neighbour one base away suggests this may be a read error. The chain carries TRBV5-1 and TRBJ2-7; 7 bases are a match to TRBD2. The V and J ends lost 5 bases and 3 bases, in that order; junction bases with no gene match: 2. The CDR3 runs 12 residues. Per the germline V gene, CDR1 is SGHRS and CDR2 is YFSETQ. CDR3 sequence (DNA): TGCGCCAGCAGGCCTAGCGGCTACGAGCAGTACTTC. Encoded protein: CASRPSGYEQYF.

The V and J genes are TRBV12-5 and TRBJ2-2; D may be TRBD2 (6 bases). Trimming took off 6 bases at V and 3 bases at J, with 8 bases between the two ends. Germline V CDR1 and CDR2: LGHNT, FRNRAP. This CDR3 region has 13 residues. The CDR3 coding sequence is TGTGCTAGTGGACCGGGAGACACCGGGGAGCTGTTTTTT. Translation gives CASGPGDTGELFF.

V usage is TRBV5-6 and J usage is TRBJ2-5; tentative D call: TRBD2 (7 bases). The CDR3 sequence is 14 residues long. The V end lost 3 bases, the J end lost 4 bases, and 13 bases lay between the germline ends. Germline values: CDR1 SGHDT, CDR2 YYEEEE. The CDR3 nucleotides read TGTGCCAGCAGCTGGGGGGGCCGGGCAGAGACCCAGTACTTC. Its protein product is CASSWGGRAETQYF.

The chain's CDR3 is CASSLPRITSNYGYTF. DNA of the CDR3: TGTGCCAGCAGCTTACCTAGGATTACCTCTAACTATGGCTACACCTTC. This sequence joins TRBV7-9 and TRBJ1-2, with no clear D. V dropped 2 bases and J dropped 0 bases, with 13 bases sitting between them. Per the germline V gene, CDR1 is SEHNR and CDR2 is FQNEAQ (reference sequence). CDR3 size: 16 residues. Combining the CDR3 with reference TRBV7-9 and TRBJ1-2 gives the whole variable domain DTGVSQNPRHKITKRGQNVTFRCDPISEHNRLYWYRQTLGQGPEFLTYFQNEAQLEKSRLLSDRFSAERPKGSFSTLEIQRTEQGDSAMYLCASSLPRITSNYGYTFGSGTRLTVV.

This sequence joins TRBV6-5 and TRBJ2-1; D might be TRBD1 (6 bases). The CDR3 extends over 13 amino acids. CDR1 is MNHEY, CDR2 SVGAGI, per germline. Trimming removed 5 bases at V and 10 bases at J, with 15 bases between. The CDR3 DNA reads TGTGCCAGCAGTACCGACAGGTTTGAAGAGCAGTTCTTC. This translates into CASSTDRFEEQFF.

J is TRBJ2-1 and V is TRBV5-1; 7 bases agree with TRBD1. The germline V gene encodes CDR1 SGHRS and CDR2 YFSETQ. The length of the CDR3 is 15 residues. V dropped 0 bases and J dropped 5; count of bases not matched to a gene: 5. CDR3 residues: CASSLEGAPHNEQFF. CDR3 DNA: TGCGCCAGCAGCTTGGAGGGGGCCCCCCACAATGAGCAGTTCTTC.

The chain carries TRBV6-2 or TRBV6-3 and TRBJ2-1; no firm D call. CDR1 is MNHEY, CDR2 SVGEGT, per germline. The CDR3 has 13 residues. Trimming cost V 6 bases and J 7 bases, with 13 bases left between them. The CDR3 nucleotides read TGTGCCAGCAGCGGGTGGGTAGGGAATGAGCAGTTCTTC. Encoded protein: CASSGWVGNEQFF.

In this sample, this clonotype turned up a few times. This chain joins TRBV5-1 and TRBJ1-1; no definite D call. The germline CDR1 and CDR2 sequences are SGHRS and YFSETQ. This CDR3 is built from 14 residues. The ends were cut back, 1 base at V and 3 bases at J, with 10 bases in the middle. The CDR3 DNA reads as TGCGCCAGCAGCTTGATCGGTTGGGACACTGAAGCTTTCTTT. This gives the protein CASSLIGWDTEAFF.

This clonotype was seen many times. This chain joins TRBV6-5 and TRBJ2-1, with D possibly matching TRBD2 (5 bases). CDR1 and CDR2 from the germline V gene are MNHEY and SVGAGI. The CDR3 is made up of 15 amino acids. V lost 6 bases, J lost 0 bases, and 12 bases lay in between. The DNA for the CDR3 is TGTGCCAGCAGCCGCGGGCCCCTCTCCTACAATGAGCAGTTCTTC. This codes for CASSRGPLSYNEQFF.

This chain joins TRBV5-1 and TRBJ2-3; D call uncertain. The V end lost 0 bases, the J end lost 5 bases, and 16 bases lay between the germline ends. CDR1 SGHRS and CDR2 YFSETQ come from the germline V gene. The CDR3 contains 16 residues. The CDR3 bases are TGCGCCAGCAGCTTGGGGTCCAGCCTCCCGGGAGATACGCAGTATTTT. Translating it yields CASSLGSSLPGDTQYF.

The chain recombines TRBV5-5 with TRBJ2-3; D may match TRBD1 or TRBD2 (5 bases each). Germline values: CDR1 SGHKS, CDR2 YYEKEE (reference sequence). V lost 3 bases and J lost 6, with 14 bases in between. There are 14 residues in the CDR3. As DNA, the CDR3 is TGTGCCAGCAGCTCACCGGACTGGGGGGATACGCAGTATTTT. Translation gives CASSSPDWGDTQYF. Supplemented by reference TRBV5-5 and TRBJ2-3, the full variable domain reads DAGVTQSPTHLIKTRGQQVTLRCSPISGHKSVSWYQQVLGQGPQFIFQYYEKEERGRGNFPDRFSARQFPNYSSELNVNALLLGDSALYLCASSSPDWGDTQYFGPGTRLTVL.

V gene TRBV7-3 combines with J gene TRBJ2-3; D possibly corresponds to TRBD2 (5 bases). The CDR3 has 15 residues. Germline values: CDR1 SGHTA, CDR2 FQGTGA. V was cut by 8 bases and J by 5 bases, with 20 bases left in between. CDR3 nucleotide sequence: TGTGCCAGCGCCCAAGGAGTGGACGCGGGAGATACGCAGTATTTT. It encodes CASAQGVDAGDTQYF.

To note about this clonotype: Being one base from a much bigger clone, this may be a read error. The genes are TRBV10-3 and TRBJ2-7; D is possibly TRBD1 (8 bases). Germline values: CDR1 ENHRY, CDR2 SYGVKD. CDR3 length: 13 residues. CDR3 nucleotides: TGTGCCACGACACAGGGGGGGCCCTACGAGCGGTACTTC. Translation: CATTQGGPYERYF.

The chain combines TRBV29-1 with TRBJ2-3, with 10 nucleotides matching TRBD2. Germline assignment: CDR1 SQVTM and CDR2 ANQGSEA. Trimming removed 4 bases from V and 0 bases from J; junction bases left unmatched: 7. The CDR3 loop spans 16 amino acids. The CDR3 is CSVGGGLAMSTDTQYF. DNA for the CDR3: TGCAGCGTTGGGGGGGGACTAGCGATGAGCACAGATACGCAGTATTTT.

The J gene is TRBJ2-7, the V gene TRBV10-3; 9 nucleotides match TRBD1. The closer fit of TRBJ2-5 to the DNA end suggests the J call may be wrong. Germline CDR1 ENHRY, CDR2 SYGVKD. The CDR3 sequence is 16 residues long. CDR3 amino acids: CAIREGQGIRKKTQYF. The CDR3 bases are TGTGCCATCAGAGAAGGACAGGGGATCAGGAAAAAGACCCAGTACTTC.

This clonotype appeared a few times. The chain joins TRBV3-1 to TRBJ2-5, with TRBD2 identical over 7 bases. CDR3 length equals 15 residues. Germline CDR1 reads LGHDT; CDR2 reads YNNKEL (reference sequence). Trimming cost V 3 bases and J 3 bases; bases outside gene matches: 7. CDR3 sequence (DNA): TGTGCCAGCAGCCATTGGGACTACACGGAAGAGACCCAGTACTTC. It yields the protein CASSHWDYTEETQYF.

The chain couples TRBV19 to TRBJ2-7; no firm D call. CDR3 size: 17 residues. CDR1 and CDR2 from the germline V gene are LNHDA and SQIVND (reference sequence). With 8 bases removed from V and 0 bases from J, the gap between germline ends came to 23 bases. CDR3 sequence: CASSEAGQTLSSYEQYF. The CDR3 nucleotides read TGTGCCAGTTCGGAAGCCGGGCAGACGCTAAGCTCCTACGAGCAGTACTTC.

As to this clonotype: The junction and the germline gene differ at one end; a read error may be behind it. V is TRBV30 and J is TRBJ2-7; 8 bases align to TRBD2. This CDR3 is 13 amino acids long. Germline lookup yields CDR1 GTSNPN and CDR2 SVGIG (reference sequence). The chain's CDR3 is CTWSWTSWDEQYF. The CDR3 coding sequence is TGTACCTGGAGTTGGACTAGCTGGGACGAGCAGTACTTC.

This clonotype was detected ten times or more. The J gene is TRBJ2-7, the V gene TRBV5-5; D is perhaps TRBD1 (5 bases). CDR1 is SGHKS, CDR2 YYEKEE, per germline (reference sequence). The CDR3 runs to 15 residues. V shed 0 bases and J shed 2 bases, with 12 bases lying between them. CDR3 loop: CASSLGGALTYEQYF. The DNA for the CDR3 is TGTGCCAGCAGCTTGGGTGGGGCATTAACCTACGAGCAGTACTTC.